The 24 T cell receptor beta chains below were found in one sample sequenced in a study of technical replicates of blood from a few donors (dated 2017 in TCRdb). Libraries were made using the immunoSEQ multiplex PCR assay. TCRdb re-hosts the immuneACCESS table, in-frame sequences only. Its copies lack some clones; in the studies checked, an unresolved V gene accounts for under half of them, and the cause for the rest is not known. Counted in this sample were 75,000 to 90,000 clones; roughly 97% of them appeared once. Of the sample, 0.34% is held by the ten largest clones. The sample was T cells isolated from PBMCs. The receptor set was obtained from a human donor in good health.

This chain uses TRBV10-1 with TRBJ2-7, with no clear D. There are 17 residues in the CDR3. In germline, CDR1 is WNHNN, CDR2 SYGVQD (reference sequence). The germline V and J ends were trimmed by 10 bases and 0 bases, with 25 bases remaining between them. The CDR3 DNA reads as TGCGCCACCCCCGTTTGGGCTGAAATTATTATCTCCTACGAGCAGTACTTC. Encoded protein: CATPVWAEIIISYEQYF.

The chain couples TRBV5-4 to TRBJ1-3, with D possibly matching TRBD1 (5 bases). Trimming removed 1 base at V and 1 base at J, with 9 bases between. Germline CDR1 and CDR2: SGHNT and YYREEE (reference sequence). This CDR3 spans 15 amino acids. The CDR3 DNA follows: TGTGCCAGCAGCTTGAGGACACAATCTGGAAACACCATATATTTT. Protein product: CASSLRTQSGNTIYF.

V is TRBV18 and J is TRBJ1-1; TRBD1 is a possible D gene (5 bases). The V and J ends lost 7 bases and 0 bases respectively, with 15 bases between them. In germline, CDR1 is KGHSH, CDR2 LQKENI. This CDR3 contains 15 residues. CDR3 in DNA: TGTGCCAGCTTGACAGCGACGGGTATGAACACTGAAGCTTTCTTT. Translated, it gives CASLTATGMNTEAFF.

The V and J genes are TRBV15 and TRBJ2-7, with no clear D. Germline values: CDR1 LNHNV, CDR2 YYDKDF (reference sequence). V lost 5 bases and J 0 bases, leaving 14 bases between the germline ends. This CDR3 has 15 residues. The CDR3 coding sequence is TGTGCCACCAGCGCTATTCCTTTGTCCTCCTACGAGCAGTACTTC. Translating gives CATSAIPLSSYEQYF.

This clone is a singleton in its sample. This sequence joins TRBV6-5 and TRBJ2-3; perhaps TRBD2 as D (6 bases). In germline, CDR1 is MNHEY, CDR2 SVGAGI. This CDR3 region has 14 residues. The V gene lost 5 bases and the J gene lost 7 bases, with 16 bases spanning the gap. The CDR3 DNA reads TGTGCCAGCAGTCGCGGCCAGGGAGGAAATACGCAGTATTTT. Its translation: CASSRGQGGNTQYF.

V gene TRBV5-8 combines with J gene TRBJ2-1, with 11 bases that match TRBD2. V shed 5 bases and J 8 bases; nucleotides not matched to a gene: 9. Germline V gene sequence: CDR1 SGHTS, CDR2 YDEGEE. The CDR3 covers 15 residues. The CDR3 bases are TGTGCCAGCAGTCTTACTAGCGGGAGTTCTTATGAGCAGTTCTTC. Translation gives CASSLTSGSSYEQFF.

In its sample, this clone was seen once. V and J are TRBV27 and TRBJ2-1; TRBD1 aligns across 11 bases. The CDR3 has 14 residues. Trimming removed 5 bases from V and 6 bases from J; junction bases left unmatched: 3. Germline lookup yields CDR1 MNHEY and CDR2 SMNVEV (reference sequence). CDR3: CASSPGTGGNEQFF. CDR3 DNA sequence: TGTGCCAGCAGTCCCGGGACAGGGGGCAATGAGCAGTTCTTC.

The chain uses TRBV4-3 and TRBJ1-3; maybe TRBD1 (6 bases). Trimming stripped 4 bases from V and 4 bases from J, with 8 bases between. Germline CDR1 and CDR2: LGHNA and YSLEER. This CDR3 spans 13 amino acids. This chain's CDR3 is CASSRGQGNTIYF. DNA for the CDR3: TGCGCCAGCAGCCGCGGACAGGGAAACACCATATATTTT.

The J gene is TRBJ2-5, the V gene TRBV27, with a weak D call TRBD2 (5 bases). Trimming removed 5 bases from V and 5 bases from J, with 15 bases in between. Germline V gives CDR1 MNHEY, CDR2 SMNVEV (reference sequence). The CDR3 length is 14 residues. The DNA of the CDR3 is TGTGCCAGCAGTCCAAGCGGCCCGAGGGAGACCCAGTACTTC. Protein: CASSPSGPRETQYF.

The chain is built from TRBV6-6 and TRBJ1-5; D is perhaps TRBD1 (5 bases). This CDR3 has 13 amino acids. V lost 10 bases to trimming and J lost 5 bases, with 15 bases between them. The germline V gene encodes CDR1 MNHNY and CDR2 SVGAGI (reference sequence). The CDR3: CATGLGDYQPQHF. In nucleotides, the CDR3 is TGTGCCACCGGCTTAGGGGATTATCAGCCCCAGCATTTT.

This clone was detected only once. V and J are TRBV9 and TRBJ2-3; TRBD2 matches 10 bases. Germline lookup yields CDR1 SGDLS and CDR2 YYNGEE. V gave up 1 base and J gave up 6 bases; unmatched junction bases: 11. CDR3 length: 17 amino acids. This chain's CDR3 is CASSVRSLAGVGDTQYF. The CDR3 nucleotides are TGTGCCAGCAGCGTACGATCCCTAGCGGGGGTGGGGGATACGCAGTATTTT. The variable domain in full, with the rest retrieved from reference TRBV9 and TRBJ2-3, is DSGVTQTPKHLITATGQRVTLRCSPRSGDLSVYWYQQSLDQGLQFLIQYYNGEERAKGNILERFSAQQFPDLHSELNLSSLELGDSALYFCASSVRSLAGVGDTQYFGPGTRLTVL.

V usage is TRBV7-6 and J usage is TRBJ1-1; TRBD1 might be the D (6 bases). V lost 0 bases and J 1 base, leaving 9 bases between the germline ends. Per germline, CDR1 SGHVS and CDR2 FNYEAQ. This CDR3 is 15 amino acids long. The CDR3 coding sequence is TGTGCCAGCAGCTTAGCGGGGGGGCAGAACACTGAAGCTTTCTTT. Its translation is CASSLAGGQNTEAFF.

This rearrangement joins TRBV30 to TRBJ1-1; D might be TRBD1 (5 bases). The CDR3 is made up of 11 amino acids. Germline-derived CDR1 and CDR2 are GTSNPN and SVGIG (reference sequence). Trimming shortened V by 8 bases and J by 5 bases, and 12 bases separated the two germline ends. CDR3 in amino acids: CAGWGVTEAFF. DNA of the CDR3: TGTGCCGGGTGGGGGGTAACTGAAGCTTTCTTT.

This clone came up once. The chain couples TRBV11-2 to TRBJ2-7; no firm D call. This CDR3 region has 14 residues. CDR1 and CDR2 (germline): SGHAT, FQNNGV. The ends were cut back, 2 bases at V and 1 base at J, with 9 bases in the middle. Written as DNA, the CDR3 is TGTGCCAGCAGCTTATGGGCGTCTTCCTACGAGCAGTACTTC. Translated, it gives CASSLWASSYEQYF.

This sequence joins TRBV5-7 and TRBJ1-2; D not resolved. TRBV5-7 has ORF status, its function being uncertain. There are 11 residues in the CDR3. V dropped 3 bases and J dropped 7 bases, with 7 bases sitting between them. The chain's CDR3 is CASSSGGGYTF. The CDR3 DNA reads TGTGCCAGCAGCTCAGGAGGTGGCTACACCTTC.

J is TRBJ2-2 and V is TRBV7-3, with D perhaps matching TRBD1 (6 bases). V lost 3 bases and J 3 bases, leaving 14 bases between the germline ends. There are 16 residues in the CDR3. Looked up from germline, CDR1 is SGHTA and CDR2 is FQGTGA. The CDR3 here is CASSLDSGVDTGELFF. In nucleotides, the CDR3 is TGTGCCAGCAGCTTGGATTCAGGGGTAGACACCGGGGAGCTGTTTTTT.

The chain uses TRBV6-5 and TRBJ1-3, with unresolved D. CDR1 and CDR2 from the germline V gene are MNHEY and SVGAGI. This CDR3 has 16 residues. V was cut by 0 bases and J by 0 bases, with 9 bases left in between. In DNA form, the CDR3 reads TGTGCCAGCAGTTACTCTCAGGCCAACTCTGGAAACACCATATATTTT. Protein: CASSYSQANSGNTIYF.

This chain links TRBV28 with TRBJ2-7, with 10 bases aligning to TRBD1. The CDR3 spans 14 residues. The V and J ends lost 5 bases and 4 bases, in that order; junction bases with no gene match: 5. The germline V gene has CDR1 MDHEN and CDR2 SYDVKM. CDR3: CASSPRDRGYEQYF. The DNA of the CDR3 is TGTGCCAGCAGTCCCCGGGACAGGGGTTACGAGCAGTACTTC.

V gene TRBV2 combines with J gene TRBJ1-2; D may be TRBD1 (6 bases). The V gene's germline CDR1 is SNHLY and CDR2 FYNNEI. Trimming cost V 2 bases and J 4 bases, with 17 bases left between them. The CDR3 is 16 residues long. Written as DNA, the CDR3 is TGTGCCAGCAGTGAAATGGGGTGGGACACCCTCTATGGCTACACCTTC. Its translation is CASSEMGWDTLYGYTF.

J is TRBJ2-2 and V is TRBV5-1; possibly TRBD1 for D (6 bases). The V end lost 4 bases, the J end lost 4 bases, and 11 bases lay between the germline ends. The CDR3 has 14 amino acids. In germline, CDR1 is SGHRS, CDR2 YFSETQ. The CDR3 DNA is TGCGCCAGCAGCGCTGGGGGCATCACCGGGGAGCTGTTTTTT. Amino acids: CASSAGGITGELFF.

The V gene is TRBV28, the J gene TRBJ1-2; D may be TRBD1 (5 bases). There are 13 residues in the CDR3. V was trimmed by 3 bases and J by 3 bases, leaving 8 bases between them. Germline CDR1 reads MDHEN; CDR2 reads SYDVKM. CDR3 in DNA: TGTGCCAGCAGTTTGATAGGGGACTATGGCTACACCTTC. It codes for CASSLIGDYGYTF.

The chain's CDR3 is CASKLDSYNEQFF. CDR3 nucleotide sequence: TGCGCCAGCAAGTTAGACTCCTACAATGAGCAGTTCTTC. J is TRBJ2-1 and V is TRBV5-1; D call uncertain. The V gene lost 6 bases and the J gene lost 0 bases, with 7 bases spanning the gap. Germline CDR1 reads SGHRS; CDR2 reads YFSETQ. This CDR3 contains 13 residues.

The chain employs TRBV19 and TRBJ2-7, with D perhaps matching TRBD1 (6 bases). The V gene's germline CDR1 is LNHDA and CDR2 SQIVND (reference sequence). V was shortened by 4 bases and J by 2 bases, with 12 bases between the two germline ends. CDR3 length: 14 amino acids. This chain's CDR3 is CASSTNTGPYEQYF. In nucleotides, the CDR3 is TGTGCCAGTAGTACCAATACAGGGCCCTACGAGCAGTACTTC.

V and J are TRBV19 and TRBJ1-2; possible D gene TRBD1, 6 bases. V shed 7 bases and J shed 0 bases, with 15 bases lying between them. The CDR3 runs 15 residues. Germline-derived CDR1 and CDR2 are LNHDA and SQIVND (reference sequence). The CDR3 coding sequence is TGTGCCAGTACCTTTAGGACAGTACCTAACTATGGCTACACCTTC. This codes for CASTFRTVPNYGYTF.